This entry features one T cell receptor (beta chain) sequence. The data originate from a study of T cell responses to AZD1222 COVID-19 vaccine. The repertoire was sequenced with immunoSEQ multiplex PCR; TCRdb's copy has only in-frame clones and lacks some. The sample lists roughly 120,000 clones, around 89% occurring once. Germline-derived CDR1 and CDR2 are LGHNA and YSLEER. This CDR3 region has 14 residues. The V end was cut by 4 bases, the J end by 4 bases, with 13 bases between. Here the sequenced sample was peripheral blood, taken 28 days after the second AZD1222 dose. The TCR was taken from an adult who received the AZD1222 COVID-19 vaccine. This chain uses TRBV4-3 with TRBJ1-2, with D uncertain. The CDR3 loop reads CASSPRTEPYGYTF. The CDR3 DNA is TGCGCCAGCAGCCCGCGGACGGAACCCTATGGCTACACCTTC.